This T cell receptor beta chain is from a study of blood T cell repertoires in COVID-19 (dated by TCRdb to the early 2020s). Notes on the research overall: Samples covering the acute and convalescent phases of COVID-19 were provided by collaborators in the United States, Italy and Spain. A freely available public database, intended as a resource for researchers studying the immune response to SARS-CoV-2, is where the repertoires were released. The samples were drawn from the first 160 participants of the ongoing ImmuneRACE study and from 1,254 subjects provided by 6 global collaborators. Deeply sampled blood TCRbeta repertoires from subjects exposed to, actively infected with, or recovered from COVID-19 were included in the dataset. The sample metadata nearly always contained a de-identified subject ID, COVID-19 status, age in years and sex. The prospective study material was composed of cDNA or gDNA derived from T cells, B-cell-depleted T cells, or PBMCs. Where available, HLA class I and class II types were taken from metadata supplied by the sample provider and were not determined by assay-based typing.

TCRbeta CDR3 regions were amplified from genomic DNA using the immunoSEQ Assay, a bias-controlled multiplex PCR. In the source study's methods: The number of nucleated cells in each sample was estimated from the amplification of reference gene primers within the assay. Sequence reads were collapsed and filtered to measure the absolute abundance of every unique TCRbeta CDR3 rearrangement. For each sample, productive Simpson clonality was calculated by taking the square root of Simpson's diversity index across productive rearrangements. TCRdb retrieved this table from immuneACCESS and kept in-frame rearrangements only. Not all clones are present; in checked studies, unresolved V genes account for under half, and no reason is known for the remainder. V, J and clone size are taken as reported in that table, and D and trimming were inferred from the DNA itself. The sample table holds roughly 240,000 clones, of which around 86% were seen once. Clones ranked in the top ten supply just over 3% of the sample.

This clone was observed once. What antigen it recognizes has not been identified. No per-base quality is available; no much larger clone lies one base away. Broader findings and caveats from the paper: Clinical and demographic metadata were provided uncurated, with the amount varying by source and participant.

Trimming accounts for 1 base at V and 5 bases at J, while the number of junction bases matched to no gene is 7. The germline V gene yields MNHNS for CDR1 and SASEGT for CDR2. The CDR3 holds 15 amino acids from the cysteine to the phenylalanine. The only DNA kept is the CDR3, 45 bases in frame from the first base. A second Seattle source provided samples from volunteer blood donors who had recovered from COVID-19. Each collaborating institution followed its own protocols to collect whole blood in K2EDTA tubes. For TCRbeta analysis, collaborators shipped samples as frozen whole blood, isolated PBMCs, or DNA extracted from either of those sample types.

Recombination connected TRBV6-1 to TRBJ1-1; 7 bases in the middle match TRBD1. The specimen was peripheral blood. The sequence was obtained from a woman between 25 and 40 years old who had recovered from COVID-19. The nucleotides read TGTGCCAGCAGTGAAGAGGGGGCTGTGAGTACTGAAGCTTTCTTT. Its protein product is CASSEEGAVSTEAFF.